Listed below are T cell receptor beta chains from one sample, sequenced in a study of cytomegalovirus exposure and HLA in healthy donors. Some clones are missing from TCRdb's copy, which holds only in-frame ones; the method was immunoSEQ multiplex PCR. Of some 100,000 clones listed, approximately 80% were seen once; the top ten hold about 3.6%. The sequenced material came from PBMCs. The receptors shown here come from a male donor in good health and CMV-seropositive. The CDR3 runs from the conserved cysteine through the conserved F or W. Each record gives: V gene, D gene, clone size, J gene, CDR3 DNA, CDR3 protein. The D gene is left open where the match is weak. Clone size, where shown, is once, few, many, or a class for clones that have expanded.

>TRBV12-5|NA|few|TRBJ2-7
TGTGCTAGTGGTGCGGGCCTCTCCTACGAGCAGTACTTC
CASGAGLSYEQYF
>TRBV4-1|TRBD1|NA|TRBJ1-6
TGCGCCAGCAGCAACTGGGACAGGGGATCACCCCTCCACTTT
CASSNWDRGSPLHF
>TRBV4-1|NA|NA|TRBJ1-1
TGCGCCAGCAGCCAAGACACAGTCCCGGGGGATGCTTTCTTT
CASSQDTVPGDAFF
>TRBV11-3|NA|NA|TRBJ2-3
TGTGCCAGCAGCTTATCAGGGAGCACAGATACGCAGTATTTT
CASSLSGSTDTQYF
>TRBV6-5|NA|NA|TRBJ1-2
TGTGCCAGCAGTCCCGGACAGAGTAGCCTATACGGCTACACCTTC
CASSPGQSSLYGYTF
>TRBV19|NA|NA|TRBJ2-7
TGTGCCAGTAGTAAGTTAGGGGCCTCCTACGAGCAGTACTTC
CASSKLGASYEQYF
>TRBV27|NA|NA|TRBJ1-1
TGTGCCAGCAGTTTATCCGAGACATTTAACACTGAAGCTTTCTTT
CASSLSETFNTEAFF
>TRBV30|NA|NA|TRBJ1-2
TGTGCCTGGAGCCTAACCCACGGGGGGCGGCTATGGGGCTACACCTTC
CAWSLTHGGRLWGYTF
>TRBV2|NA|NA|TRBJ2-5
TGTGCCACCTCCCGAGACACACAAGAGACCCAGTACTTC
CATSRDTQETQYF
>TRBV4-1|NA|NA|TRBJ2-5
TGCGCCAGCAGCCAAACATACCAAGAGACCCAGTACTTC
CASSQTYQETQYF
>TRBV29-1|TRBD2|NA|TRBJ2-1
TGCAGCGCCCAGACTAGCGGGGGTTACAATGAGCAGTTCTTC
CSAQTSGGYNEQFF
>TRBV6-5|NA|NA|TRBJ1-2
TGTGCCAGCAGTAACAGGGCGGGAGGAGGCTACACCTTC
CASSNRAGGGYTF
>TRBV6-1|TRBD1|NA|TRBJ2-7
TGTGCCAGCAGTATGACAGGGGATCGGGCCTACGAGCAGTACTTC
CASSMTGDRAYEQYF
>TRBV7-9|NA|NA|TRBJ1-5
TGTGCCAGCAGCTTAATGGGCGGCCTTCAAGGGGAGGTCCAGCATTTT
CASSLMGGLQGEVQHF
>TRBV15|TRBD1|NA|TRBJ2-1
TGTGCCACCAGCAGAGCGGGACAGGGTACGGTCTTC
CATSRAGQGTVF
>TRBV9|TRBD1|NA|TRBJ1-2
TGTGCCAGCAGCCCGCGACAGGGAAACTATGGCTACACCTTC
CASSPRQGNYGYTF
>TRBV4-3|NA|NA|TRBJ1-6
TGCGCCAGCAGCCAAGTCGCAGGGTCCTCCTATAATTCACCCCTCCACTTT
CASSQVAGSSYNSPLHF
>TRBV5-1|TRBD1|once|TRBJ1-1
TGCGCCAGCAGCTTGGCCGGGACAGGGGGCTTTTGGACTGAAGCTTTCTTT
CASSLAGTGGFWTEAFF
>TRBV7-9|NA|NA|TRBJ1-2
TGTGCCAGCAGCCCAGATCCTTCACAGGGAAGCTATGGCTACACCTTC
CASSPDPSQGSYGYTF
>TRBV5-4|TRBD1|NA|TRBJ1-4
TGTGCCAGCAGCTCCCGGACAGGGGGGAATGAAAAACTGTTTTTT
CASSSRTGGNEKLFF
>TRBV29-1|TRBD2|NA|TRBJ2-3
TGCAGCGTTGAACCCCCACTTAGTAGCGGGGGGGCAGGAGATACGCAGTATTTT
CSVEPPLSSGGAGDTQYF
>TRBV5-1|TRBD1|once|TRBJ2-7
TGCGCCAGCAGTTCCGGACAGGGGTTCCACGAGCAGTACTTC
CASSSGQGFHEQYF
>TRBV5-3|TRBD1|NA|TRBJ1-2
TGTGCCAGAAGCTACTTAACCAGGGGGCAGAGCTATGGCTACACCTTC
CARSYLTRGQSYGYTF
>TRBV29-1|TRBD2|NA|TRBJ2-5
TGCAGCGCAATACAACTAGCGGGGGCCCAAGAGACCCAGTACTTC
CSAIQLAGAQETQYF
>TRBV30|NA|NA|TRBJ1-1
TGTGCCTGGAATCCCGAGACTGAAGCTTTCTTT
CAWNPETEAFF
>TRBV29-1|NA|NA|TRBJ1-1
TGCAGCGTTTCCAGGGGGAACACTGAAGCTTTCTTT
CSVSRGNTEAFF
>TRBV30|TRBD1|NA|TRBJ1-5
TGTGCCTGGAGTGTAGCGACAGGGGGGATCAATCAGCCCCAGCATTTT
CAWSVATGGINQPQHF
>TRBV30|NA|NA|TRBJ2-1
TGTGCCTGGAGCGCTAGTGACAATGAGCAGTTCTTC
CAWSASDNEQFF
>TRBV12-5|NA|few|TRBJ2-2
TGTGCTAGTGCCCCCGGGGTGCCCACCGGGGAGCTGTTTTTT
CASAPGVPTGELFF
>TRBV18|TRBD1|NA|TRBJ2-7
TGTGCCAGCTCACCGCGGACAGGGGGTACGTACGAGCAGTACTTC
CASSPRTGGTYEQYF
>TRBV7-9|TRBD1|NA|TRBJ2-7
TGTGCCAGCATCGGACAGGCCGAACTCTCCTACGAGCAGTACTTC
CASIGQAELSYEQYF
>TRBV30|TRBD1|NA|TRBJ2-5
TGTGCCGGCGGACAGGGCCAAGAGACCCAGTACTTC
CAGGQGQETQYF
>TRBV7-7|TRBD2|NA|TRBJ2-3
TGTGCTAGCAGTCGACTAGCGGGAACTACAGATACGCAGTATTTT
CASSRLAGTTDTQYF
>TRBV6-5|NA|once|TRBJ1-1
TGTGCCAGCAGTTACTGGGGCGGTGAACAGGATGAAGCTTTCTTT
CASSYWGGEQDEAFF
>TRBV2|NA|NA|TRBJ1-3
TGTGCCAGCAGTCCGACAGCCGCTGGAAACACCATATATTTT
CASSPTAAGNTIYF
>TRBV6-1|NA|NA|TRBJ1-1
TGTGCCAGCAGTGTTGATACAATCAACACTGAAGCTTTCTTT
CASSVDTINTEAFF
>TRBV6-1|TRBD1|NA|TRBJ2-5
TGTGCCAGCAGGGACAGGAGAAGAGAGACCCAGTACTTC
CASRDRRRETQYF
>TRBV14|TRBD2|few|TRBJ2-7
TGTGCCAGCAGCCAGACCCGCCTAGCGGGGGGCCACTACGAGCAGTACTTC
CASSQTRLAGGHYEQYF
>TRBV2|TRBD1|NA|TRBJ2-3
TGTGCCAGCAGGACCGGGACAGGGAACACAGATACGCAGTATTTT
CASRTGTGNTDTQYF
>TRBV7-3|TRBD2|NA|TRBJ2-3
TGTGCCAGCAGCCCCCGGGGGAGGGGAGATACGCAGTATTTT
CASSPRGRGDTQYF
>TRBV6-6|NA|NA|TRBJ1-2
TGTGCCAGCAGTTCCGAGGAGAACTATGGCTACACCTTC
CASSSEENYGYTF
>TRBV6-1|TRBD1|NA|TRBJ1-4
TGTGCCAGCAGTGACCACTTATGGTCAGGACAGGGGGCCCGCAATGAAAAACTGTTTTTT
CASSDHLWSGQGARNEKLFF
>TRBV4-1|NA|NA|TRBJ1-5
TGCGCCAGCAGCCAAGATTACAGGGTGAATTTAGGTATTAGCAATCAGCCCCAGCATTTT
CASSQDYRVNLGISNQPQHF
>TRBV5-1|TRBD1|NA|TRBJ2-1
TGCGCCAGCAGCGAAAGGGGACAGGCACACAATGAGCAGTTCTTC
CASSERGQAHNEQFF
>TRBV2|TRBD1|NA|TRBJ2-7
TGTGCCAGCCTCCCGGACAGGGTCCTTAGGGGCGAGCAGTACTTC
CASLPDRVLRGEQYF
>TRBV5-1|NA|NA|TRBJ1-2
TGCGCCAGCAGCTTGGCGGAGGGCTATGGCTACACCTTC
CASSLAEGYGYTF
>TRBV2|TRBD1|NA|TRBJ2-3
TGTGCCAGCAGTGATCGACAGGGACCCTCAGATACGCAGTATTTT
CASSDRQGPSDTQYF
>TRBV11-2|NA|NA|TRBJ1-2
TGTGCCAGCAGCAAACAGGGTAATGGCTACACCTTC
CASSKQGNGYTF
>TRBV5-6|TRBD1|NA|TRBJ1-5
TGTGCCAGCAGCTCATACAGGGGTGGAGTGATTTCGTATCAGCCCCAGCATTTT
CASSSYRGGVISYQPQHF
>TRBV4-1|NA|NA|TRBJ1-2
TGCGCCAGCAGCCAAATTATCTACCAACAGGGTACCTATGGCTACACCTTC
CASSQIIYQQGTYGYTF
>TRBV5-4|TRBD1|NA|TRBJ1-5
TGTGCCAGCAGCTTTCGACAGGGGCCCCTCTTTTATGGCAATCAGCCCCAGCATTTT
CASSFRQGPLFYGNQPQHF
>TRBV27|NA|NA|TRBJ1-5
TGTGCCAGCAGTCCCCTCGGTAGCAATCAGCCCCAGCATTTT
CASSPLGSNQPQHF
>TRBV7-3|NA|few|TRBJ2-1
TGTGCCAGCAGCTTAAGCCGCGGGGGCCACTCCTACAATGAGCAGTTCTTC
CASSLSRGGHSYNEQFF
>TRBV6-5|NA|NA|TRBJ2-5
TGTGCCAGCAGTTACAACAGGAGACAAGAGACCCAGTACTTC
CASSYNRRQETQYF
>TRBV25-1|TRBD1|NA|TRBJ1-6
TGTGCCAGCAGTGAATCGACAGGGGGGAATTCACCCCTCCACTTT
CASSESTGGNSPLHF
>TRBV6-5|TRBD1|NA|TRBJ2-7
TGTGCCAGCAGTTACATGGACAGGGGGTCCTACGAGCAGTACTTC
CASSYMDRGSYEQYF
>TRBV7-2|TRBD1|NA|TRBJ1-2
TGTGCCAGCAGGGGGGACAGGGTTCTTTATGGCTACACCTTC
CASRGDRVLYGYTF
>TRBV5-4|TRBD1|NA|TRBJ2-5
TGTGCCAGCAGCTTGGGACAGGGGGCGTTCCTGGGAGAGACCCAGTACTTC
CASSLGQGAFLGETQYF
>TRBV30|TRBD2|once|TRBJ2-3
TGTGCCTGGAGTGGCGGATATAGCGGGGGGGCGGATACGCAGTATTTT
CAWSGGYSGGADTQYF
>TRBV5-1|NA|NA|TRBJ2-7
TGCGCCAGCAGCTTGGGTAGGGGTGAATACGAGCAGTACTTC
CASSLGRGEYEQYF